Listed below are T cell receptor beta chains from one sample, sequenced in a study of blood T cell repertoires in COVID-19. Only in-frame clones appear in the TCRdb table, and some are missing; sequencing was by immunoSEQ multiplex PCR. Of 150,000 or so clones listed, approximately 86% are singletons. The specimen was peripheral blood. Every receptor here comes from a man aged 45-65 years with active or convalescent COVID-19. CDR3s include the opening cysteine and the closing phenylalanine or tryptophan. D genes are given only for firm matches. Only part of the rows carry a size: once, few, many, or a class if the clone is expanded.

.	TRBV19	TRBJ1-4	once	CASSIQTATNEKLFF	TGTGCCAGTAGTATACAGACAGCCACTAATGAAAAACTGTTTTTT
.	TRBV6-5	TRBJ2-2	.	CASSQGARNTGELFF	TGTGCCAGCAGCCAAGGGGCCCGGAACACCGGGGAGCTGTTTTTT
TRBD2	TRBV2	TRBJ2-5	.	CASSQRLAGRETQYF	TGTGCCAGCAGTCAAAGACTAGCGGGGCGAGAGACCCAGTACTTC
.	TRBV3-1/TRBV3-2	TRBJ1-1	.	CASSQPGGDTEAFF	TGTGCCAGCAGCCAACCCGGGGGGGATACTGAAGCTTTCTTT
.	TRBV4-3	TRBJ1-6	.	CASSQTGSGNSPLHF	TGCGCCAGCAGCCAAACAGGGTCGGGGAATTCACCCCTCCACTTT
.	TRBV6-5	TRBJ2-3	once	CASSFEAGDTQYF	TGTGCCAGCAGTTTCGAAGCGGGAGATACGCAGTATTTT
TRBD1	TRBV7-8	TRBJ2-1	.	CASSGRDRELGNEQFF	TGTGCCAGCAGCGGGCGGGACAGGGAGTTAGGGAATGAGCAGTTCTTC
.	TRBV6-2/TRBV6-3	TRBJ2-2	few	CASSYSQLPGELFF	TGTGCCAGCAGTTACTCGCAACTTCCCGGGGAGCTGTTTTTT
TRBD1	TRBV5-5	TRBJ2-5	few	CASSGIPGQGRETQYF	TGTGCCAGCAGCGGGATACCGGGACAGGGAAGAGAGACCCAGTACTTC
.	TRBV6-2/TRBV6-3	TRBJ1-6	.	CASSYLRQSSYNSPLHF	TGTGCCAGCAGTTACCTCCGACAGAGCTCCTATAATTCACCCCTCCACTTT
TRBD1	TRBV14	TRBJ1-2	once	CASSQRGTENYGYTF	TGTGCCAGCAGCCAACGCGGGACAGAGAACTATGGCTACACCTTC
.	TRBV5-4	TRBJ1-2	.	CASSFRTGSYGYTF	TGTGCCAGCAGCTTCCGGACGGGGTCCTATGGCTACACCTTC
.	TRBV7-3	TRBJ1-1	.	CARGGEGWNAEAFF	TGTGCCCGAGGGGGGGAAGGCTGGAACGCTGAAGCTTTCTTT
.	TRBV27	TRBJ1-6	.	CASSLGTSPSPLHF	TGTGCCAGCAGCCTAGGGACAAGTCCTTCACCCCTCCACTTT
.	TRBV3-1/TRBV3-2	TRBJ2-3	once	CASSHYRGAWGTDTQYF	TGTGCCAGCAGCCATTACCGGGGGGCCTGGGGCACAGATACGCAGTATTTT
.	TRBV7-9	TRBJ1-1	once	CASSLSGRANTEAFF	TGTGCCAGCAGCTTATCTGGCAGGGCTAACACTGAAGCTTTCTTT
TRBD1	TRBV4-3	TRBJ1-2	.	CASSRTGRGGYTF	TGCGCCAGCAGCCGGACAGGGCGAGGGGGCTACACCTTC
TRBD1	TRBV3-1/TRBV3-2	TRBJ2-7	.	CASSHRTGGEQYF	TGTGCCAGCAGCCACAGGACAGGGGGGGAGCAGTACTTC
TRBD2	TRBV5-6	TRBJ2-1	.	CASSSAPSGRASREQFF	TGTGCCAGCAGCTCGGCCCCGAGCGGGAGGGCCTCGCGTGAGCAGTTCTTC
.	TRBV19	TRBJ1-5	.	CASSLRAYSNQPQHF	TGTGCCAGTAGTTTGAGGGCATATAGCAATCAGCCCCAGCATTTT
.	TRBV6-5	TRBJ1-3	.	CASSYGSGNTIYF	TGTGCCAGCAGTTATGGCTCCGGAAACACCATATATTTT
TRBD2	TRBV5-1	TRBJ2-3	.	CASSLGGGRADTQYF	TGCGCCAGCAGCCTGGGGGGCGGGAGGGCAGATACGCAGTATTTT
.	TRBV27	TRBJ1-5	once	CASSLSEGRVSNQPQHF	TGTGCCAGCAGTTTATCTGAGGGTCGGGTAAGCAATCAGCCCCAGCATTTT
TRBD1	TRBV19	TRBJ1-6	.	CASHRGTEYNSPLHF	TGTGCCAGCCATCGTGGGACAGAGTATAATTCACCCCTCCACTTT
.	TRBV5-1	TRBJ2-7	.	CASSLLWSTGYEQYF	TGCGCCAGCAGCTTGCTTTGGTCGACGGGCTACGAGCAGTACTTC
TRBD2	TRBV3-1/TRBV3-2	TRBJ2-2	.	CASSRTSGTNTGELFF	TGTGCCAGCAGCCGCACTAGCGGGACGAACACCGGGGAGCTGTTTTTT
.	TRBV24-1	TRBJ2-1	.	CATSDPDRTRGNEQFF	TGTGCCACCAGTGATCCGGACAGAACTAGGGGCAATGAGCAGTTCTTC
.	TRBV15	TRBJ1-1	.	CATSRNPGSNTEAFF	TGTGCCACCAGCAGAAACCCGGGATCCAACACTGAAGCTTTCTTT